This entry is about one T cell receptor (beta chain). This specimen belongs to a study of OX40 agonist ivuxolimab in advanced cancers. Method: immunoSEQ multiplex PCR; TCRdb's copy keeps in-frame clones and lacks some. Found here are approximately 87,000 clones, around 91% of them singletons; the top ten hold about 0.87%. V shed 0 bases and J shed 10 bases, with 21 bases lying between them. CDR3 length: 17 residues. Germline CDR1 reads LGHNA; CDR2 reads YNFKEQ. Source: CD4+ or CD8+ T cells sorted from blood, taken in a trial of the OX40 agonist ivuxolimab. This receptor was obtained from an adult with an advanced solid tumor such as melanoma, head and neck, liver or kidney cancer. The chain has TRBV4-2 and TRBJ1-4; a possible D gene is TRBD1 (5 bases). The CDR3 DNA reads TGTGCCAGCAGCCAAGACGAGGGGCGGGGTATGTCGGGAAAACTGTTTTTT. It specifies CASSQDEGRGMSGKLFF.